This T cell receptor (beta chain) is from a study of CD8 T cells in Susac syndrome. With random hexamers, roughly 0.45 to 1 ug RNA was reverse transcribed. The TCR beta CDR3 was amplified by immunoSEQ multiplex PCR across 54 Vbeta, 13 Jbeta. TCRdb independently ran MiXCR on the immunoSEQ multiplex PCR reads; one entry per CDR3 protein. The sample consists of roughly 160,000 distinct CDR3 sequences, about 94% of them appearing once. CDR3 length: 16 residues. Germline CDR1 SEHNR, CDR2 FQNEAQ (reference sequence). The V end was cut by 5 bases, the J end by 1 base, with 17 bases between. The gene calls are TRBV7-9 and TRBJ1-1; no definite D call. The clonotype comes from a human donor in good health. The sequenced sample was CD4+ T cells from PBMCs. CDR3 amino acids: CASSPPTGRGNTEAFF. The CDR3 DNA follows: TGTGCCAGCAGCCCCCCAACCGGCAGAGGGAACACTGAAGCTTTCTTT.